One sample yielded the 32 T cell receptor beta chains listed below, sequenced in a study of T-cell reconstitution after alpha-beta-depleted transplantation in children. TCRbeta library construction was performed incorporating unique molecular identifiers. TCRdb re-called the PCR reads with MiXCR, one entry per CDR3 protein. The sample carries under 850,000 distinct CDR3 sequences, about an eighth recorded once. This specimen consisted of PBMCs, obtained before TCRalphabeta/CD19-depleted stem cell transplant. Receptors originate from a girl under 10 years old with congenital amegakaryocytic thrombocytopenia, due to receive a stem cell transplant.

This clonotype was observed a handful of times. J is TRBJ2-1 and V is TRBV20-1; D may be TRBD1 (9 bases). This CDR3 is built from 18 residues. The germline CDR1 and CDR2 sequences are DFQATT and SNEGSKA (reference sequence). V was clipped by 5 bases and J by 7 bases, with 30 bases between them. As DNA, the CDR3 is TGCAGTGCTTCGGACAGGGGAGAGGGTCCGGGACTAGGTAATGAGCAGTTCTTC. Encoded protein: CSASDRGEGPGLGNEQFF.

This clonotype has just a few counts. This sequence joins TRBV5-1 and TRBJ2-3; 12 nucleotides line up with TRBD2. The CDR3 length is 18 residues. V shed 3 bases and J 4 bases; nucleotides not matched to a gene: 12. Germline loops: CDR1 SGHRS, CDR2 YFSETQ. The CDR3 DNA is TGCGCCAGCAGCTCCCCGTCGACTAGCGGGAGAGCATCAGATACGCAGTATTTT. Its protein is CASSSPSTSGRASDTQYF.

J is TRBJ1-2 and V is TRBV12-3 or TRBV12-4, with D maybe TRBD1 (5 bases). V was clipped by 6 bases and J by 3 bases, with 17 bases between them. This CDR3 comprises 15 residues. The CDR3 reads CASSLAWGGDYGYTF. For the CDR3, the DNA is TGTGCCAGCAGCTTGGCCTGGGGGGGTGACTATGGCTACACCTTC.

There are a few counts of this clonotype. The chain uses TRBV12-3 or TRBV12-4 and TRBJ2-3; D remains unclear. This CDR3 has 14 residues. V gave up 1 base and J gave up 4 bases, with 9 bases separating them. The DNA for the CDR3 is TGTGCCAGCAGTTTAGGCGCCACCCCAGATACGCAGTATTTT. It encodes CASSLGATPDTQYF.

The chain couples TRBV5-1 to TRBJ2-2; 10 bases agree with TRBD1. Germline CDR1 and CDR2: SGHRS and YFSETQ. This CDR3 has 17 residues. Trimming took 3 bases from V and 2 from J; bases not matched to a gene: 7. Written as DNA, the CDR3 is TGCGCCAGCAGCTCAACCGGGACAGGGGTTAACACCGGGGAGCTGTTTTTT. Its translation is CASSSTGTGVNTGELFF.

Note on this clonotype: A read error may be the cause here, since a much bigger clone is one base away. The chain recombines TRBV20-1 with TRBJ2-3; D might be TRBD2 (6 bases). Trimming pared 5 bases from V and 2 bases from J, leaving 17 bases between. This CDR3 is 15 amino acids long. CDR1 and CDR2 (germline): DFQATT, SNEGSKA (reference sequence). The CDR3 coding sequence is TGCAGTGCTTTCACTAGTGGGAGGATCACAGATACGCAGTATTTT. Its translation is CSAFTSGRITDTQYF.

This clonotype was found many times. V usage is TRBV7-6 and J usage is TRBJ2-2; D perhaps matches TRBD1 (7 bases). CDR1 and CDR2 from the germline V gene are SGHVS and FNYEAQ. There are 16 residues in the CDR3. Between the trimmed V and J ends, which lost 1 base and 7 bases, there was a span of 16 bases. For the CDR3, the DNA is TGTGCCAGCAGCTTAGTCCCTACAGGGGAGGACGGGGAGCTGTTTTTT. Encoded protein: CASSLVPTGEDGELFF.

This clonotype showed up just a few times. This chain links TRBV11-2 with TRBJ2-7; D ambiguous. Germline CDR1 and CDR2: SGHAT and FQNNGV. V lost 5 bases, J lost 3 bases, and 17 bases lay in between. This CDR3 region has 15 residues. CDR3 region: CASSPAHARHYEQYF. The DNA of the CDR3 is TGTGCCAGCAGCCCCGCGCACGCCCGGCACTACGAGCAGTACTTC.

The rearrangement joins TRBV12-3 or TRBV12-4 to TRBJ1-5; unclear D gene. Trimming cost V 1 base and J 7 bases, with 11 bases left between them. There are 14 residues in the CDR3. CDR3 protein: CASSLVSGSQPQHF. The CDR3 coding sequence is TGTGCCAGCAGTTTAGTGTCGGGGTCCCAGCCCCAGCATTTT.

The CDR3 sequence: CSARVPASGRDEQFF. In nucleotides, the CDR3 is TGCAGTGCTAGAGTTCCTGCTAGCGGGAGGGATGAGCAGTTCTTC. The chain is built from TRBV20-1 and TRBJ2-1, with 12 bases aligning to TRBD2. The CDR3 consists of 15 residues. Germline V CDR1 and CDR2: DFQATT, SNEGSKA (reference sequence). The trim removed 1 base at V and 8 bases at J, leaving 6 bases unmatched.

This clonotype showed up many times. The chain couples TRBV20-1 to TRBJ1-2, with TRBD1 matching over 7 bases. V was pared by 5 bases and J by 4 bases, with 4 bases of the junction left unmatched. The CDR3 is made up of 12 amino acids. Germline CDR1 reads DFQATT; CDR2 reads SNEGSKA (reference sequence). This CDR3 reads CSAGQEFYGYTF. The CDR3 DNA is TGCAGTGCTGGACAGGAGTTCTATGGCTACACCTTC.

This clonotype was recorded at least ten times. The CDR3 region is CASSQATETVMNTEAFF. CDR3 coding DNA: TGTGCCAGCAGCCAAGCCACCGAGACAGTCATGAACACTGAAGCTTTCTTT. V usage is TRBV4-2 and J usage is TRBJ1-1, with D tentatively TRBD1 (5 bases). V was pared by 1 base and J by 0 bases, with 15 bases between. The CDR3 sequence is 17 residues long. The germline gives CDR1 LGHNA, CDR2 YNFKEQ.

This chain links TRBV18 with TRBJ1-1; D is undetermined. Germline V gives CDR1 KGHSH, CDR2 LQKENI. The CDR3 sequence is 16 residues long. V lost 2 bases, J lost 5 bases, and 18 bases lay in between. The CDR3: CASSPNGRAAGTEAFF. The CDR3 DNA follows: TGTGCCAGCTCACCAAATGGGAGAGCCGCGGGGACTGAAGCTTTCTTT.

This clonotype was recorded many times. The genes are TRBV3-1 and TRBJ2-1, with TRBD2 as a possible D gene (6 bases). Trimming left V 4 bases short and J 9 bases short, with 16 bases between. Germline CDR1 reads LGHDT; CDR2 reads YNNKEL (reference sequence). This CDR3 is built from 14 residues. The CDR3 region is CASSPRELGSEQFF. DNA for the CDR3: TGTGCCAGCAGCCCCCGGGAGCTTGGTAGTGAGCAGTTCTTC.

This clonotype showed up many times. The chain joins TRBV20-1 to TRBJ1-5, with D tentatively TRBD1 (6 bases). The V gene's germline CDR1 is DFQATT and CDR2 SNEGSKA (reference sequence). V lost 2 bases to trimming and J lost 7 bases, with 12 bases between them. The CDR3 length is 13 residues. CDR3: CSARRRGAQPQHF. DNA for the CDR3: TGCAGTGCTAGAAGGCGGGGGGCGCAGCCCCAGCATTTT.

This chain uses TRBV12-3 or TRBV12-4 with TRBJ1-3; TRBD1 aligns across 10 bases. V gave up 6 bases and J gave up 6 bases; unmatched junction bases: 11. This CDR3 comprises 16 residues. CDR3 coding DNA: TGTGCCAGCAGGATAGCCGGGACAGGGGCTATAAACACCATATATTTT. Translation gives CASRIAGTGAINTIYF.

This clonotype was seen only a few times. The chain uses TRBV5-5 and TRBJ2-1; 13 bases fit TRBD2. Per germline, CDR1 SGHKS and CDR2 YYEKEE (reference sequence). V shed 4 bases and J 4 bases; nucleotides not matched to a gene: 5. This CDR3 has 16 residues. CDR3 protein: CASSPGTSGIYNEQFF. CDR3 sequence (DNA): TGTGCCAGCAGCCCCGGGACTAGCGGGATTTACAATGAGCAGTTCTTC.

The rearrangement links TRBV4-1 to TRBJ2-7; D is ambiguous. V lost 2 bases and J 2 bases, leaving 7 bases between the germline ends. Looked up from germline, CDR1 is MGHRA and CDR2 is YSYEKL. The CDR3 contains 13 residues. For the CDR3, the DNA is TGCGCCAGCAGCCAAAATGGCACCTACGAGCAGTACTTC. Encoded protein: CASSQNGTYEQYF.

This clonotype was seen at least ten times. The rearrangement joins TRBV5-1 to TRBJ2-3; weak D call: TRBD1 (7 bases). The length of the CDR3 is 16 residues. V lost 2 bases and J 5 bases, leaving 18 bases between the germline ends. Germline assignment: CDR1 SGHRS and CDR2 YFSETQ. This CDR3 is CASSFRGRQGGDTQYF. DNA of the CDR3: TGCGCCAGCAGCTTTAGGGGGAGACAGGGAGGAGATACGCAGTATTTT.

This clonotype came up once. This may be a read error: a much more frequent sequence differs by one nucleotide. V is TRBV12-3 or TRBV12-4 and J is TRBJ2-1; 10 bases are shared with TRBD2. The CDR3 extends over 19 amino acids. CDR3 amino acids: CAISLRASGSYGLYNEQFF. Written as DNA, the CDR3 is TGTGCCATCAGTTTAAGGGCTAGCGGGAGTTATGGTCTTTACAATGAGCAGTTCTTC.

This clonotype appeared many times. The rearrangement uses TRBV29-1 and TRBJ2-7; 11 bases map to TRBD2. Germline-derived CDR1 and CDR2 are SQVTM and ANQGSEA. V lost 7 bases, J lost 2 bases, and 4 bases stayed unmatched. The CDR3 is 13 residues long. CDR3: CSAGLAGTYEQYF. The CDR3, as DNA: TGCAGCGCTGGACTAGCGGGCACCTACGAGCAGTACTTC.

This chain uses TRBV5-1 with TRBJ1-2; tentatively, D is TRBD1 (5 bases). The CDR3 is made up of 13 amino acids. The V end lost 4 bases, the J end lost 4 bases, and 11 bases lay between the germline ends. The V gene's germline CDR1 is SGHRS and CDR2 YFSETQ. CDR3 region: CASSEMGGYGYTF. Here the CDR3 DNA reads TGCGCCAGCAGCGAGATGGGGGGCTATGGCTACACCTTC.

This clonotype was observed a handful of times. One junction end does not reproduce the germline sequence, and a read error may be involved. The J gene is TRBJ2-3, the V gene TRBV5-1; 10 bases match TRBD2. There are 16 residues in the CDR3. Germline V gene sequence: CDR1 SGHRS, CDR2 YFSETQ. CDR3 loop: CASSFLAGVGTDTQYF. DNA of the CDR3: TGTGCCAGCAGCTTCCTAGCGGGAGTTGGCACAGATACGCAGTATTTT.

As regards this clonotype: A read error is possible here, since a much larger clone lies one base away. J is TRBJ2-1 and V is TRBV14; 10 positions agree with TRBD2. Looked up from germline, CDR1 is SGHDN and CDR2 is FVKESK. The CDR3 has 14 amino acids. The junction had 4 bases not matched to a gene; V was cut back by 5 bases and J by 6 bases. The CDR3 DNA follows: TGTGCCAGCAGCTATAGCGGGAGGCCCAATGAGCAGTTCTTC. Its protein is CASSYSGRPNEQFF.

This clonotype was observed many times. The chain links TRBV12-3 or TRBV12-4 to TRBJ2-2; possible D gene TRBD2, 5 bases. Trimming took 3 bases from V and 5 from J, leaving 13 bases between them. This CDR3 has 15 amino acids. The CDR3 DNA follows: TGTGCCAGCAGTTTCTTCGGACTTGGGACCGGGGAGCTGTTTTTT. Translating gives CASSFFGLGTGELFF.

This clonotype was recorded at least ten times. The V call is TRBV12-3 or TRBV12-4, the J call TRBJ1-1; 7 bases match TRBD1. With 5 bases clipped from V and 6 bases from J, the junction kept 6 bases outside the gene matches. There are 13 residues in the CDR3. In nucleotides, the CDR3 is TGTGCCAGCAGTACGGGACAGTTCGCTGAAGCTTTCTTT. It specifies CASSTGQFAEAFF.

As for this clonotype: This may arise from a read error, as a much more abundant clone is one base away. The chain combines TRBV20-1 with TRBJ2-7, with D tentatively TRBD2 (5 bases). Trimming shortened V by 5 bases and J by 6 bases, and 17 bases separated the two germline ends. In germline, CDR1 is DFQATT, CDR2 SNEGSKA (reference sequence). The CDR3 is made up of 13 amino acids. For the CDR3, the DNA is TGCAGTGCTCGGGGTCAGGATGCCGGCGAGCAGTACTTC. This gives the protein CSARGQDAGEQYF.

In its sample, this clonotype was seen many times. CDR3 nucleotides: TGCAGTGCTATCCCTGTCAAGGAGGGCTCCGGAGATACGCAGTATTTT. Protein product: CSAIPVKEGSGDTQYF. V usage is TRBV20-1 and J usage is TRBJ2-3; D may be TRBD2 (6 bases). V dropped 4 bases and J dropped 5 bases, with 22 bases sitting between them. CDR1 is DFQATT and CDR2 is SNEGSKA in the germline V gene (reference sequence). The CDR3 totals 16 residues.

This rearrangement joins TRBV5-1 to TRBJ1-1; 12 positions agree with TRBD1. This CDR3 is 16 amino acids long. CDR1 is SGHRS, CDR2 YFSETQ, per germline. V dropped 7 bases and J dropped 3; count of bases not matched to a gene: 10. This CDR3 is CASSGTGGASDTEAFF. In nucleotides, the CDR3 is TGCGCCAGCTCCGGGACAGGGGGCGCGTCGGACACTGAAGCTTTCTTT. Supplemented by reference TRBV5-1 and TRBJ1-1, the full variable domain reads KAGVTQTPRYLIKTRGQQVTLSCSPISGHRSVSWYQQTPGQGLQFLFEYFSETQRNKGNFPGRFSGRQFSNSRSEMNVSTLELGDSALYLCASSGTGGASDTEAFFGQGTRLTVV.

This clonotype was counted at least ten times. The CDR3 reads CASSLAAGRESVRATEAFF. DNA for the CDR3: TGCGCCAGCAGCTTGGCCGCGGGTAGGGAATCTGTTCGGGCAACTGAAGCTTTCTTT. The chain joins TRBV5-1 to TRBJ1-1; no definite D call. The CDR3 sequence is 19 residues long. Germline V lookup: CDR1 SGHRS, CDR2 YFSETQ. V shed 0 bases and J shed 5 bases, with 26 bases lying between them.

The table lists this clonotype with many counts. This chain joins TRBV12-3 or TRBV12-4 and TRBJ2-3, with 10 bases lining up with TRBD2. V shed 3 bases and J 4 bases; nucleotides not matched to a gene: 4. The length of the CDR3 is 15 residues. CDR3 sequence (DNA): TGTGCCAGCAGTTTCTCTAGCGGGAGTTCAGATACGCAGTATTTT. Translated, it gives CASSFSSGSSDTQYF.

Notes on this clonotype: This may be a read error, as it is one base from a much larger clone. J is TRBJ2-7 and V is TRBV20-1; TRBD1 might be the D (6 bases). The CDR3 has 12 amino acids. Looked up from germline, CDR1 is DFQATT and CDR2 is SNEGSKA (reference sequence). The CDR3 DNA sequence: TGCAGTGCTCGGTCGACAGGCTACGAGCAGTGCTTC. It specifies CSARSTGYEQCF.